This T cell receptor beta chain was captured by sequencing in a study of T cell responses to AZD1222 COVID-19 vaccine. Generated by immunoSEQ multiplex PCR, the TCRdb table keeps only in-frame clones and is missing some. The data contain 80,000 to 130,000 clones, 85% to 90% of them singletons. Germline CDR1 MNHNS, CDR2 SASEGT. This CDR3 has 12 amino acids. V dropped 5 bases and J dropped 5 bases, with 9 bases sitting between them. With respect to this clone: Its target is not known.

Study conclusions and caveats: Researchers report vaccine-associated CD4 TCRs spanning spike, with dominance at 160-218 and 743-854. Females made up more of the donors, who were largely white British, and clonal diversity may have come out too low.

The rearrangement joins TRBV6-1 to TRBJ1-1, with D possibly TRBD1 on 5 matching bases. The sample here was peripheral blood, taken on day 0 of AZD1222 vaccination. This TCR came from an adult in good health. DNA of the CDR3: TGTGCCAGCAGTAATTCAGGGACTGAAGCTTTCTTT. This gives the protein CASSNSGTEAFF.